Below, 10 T cell receptor beta chains from the same sample are listed, as sequenced in a study of CD4 T cells in relation to SARS-CoV-2 and coronaviruses. Unexposed donor CD4+ T cells date from about 2011-2018, before the COVID-19 pandemic. Isolation of CD4+ T cells took place after 10 days in culture. The antigens for these receptors are not known. Clones were sequenced by immunoSEQ multiplex PCR, and TCRdb holds only the in-frame ones, with some missing. The sample lists 10,000 to 11,000 clones, under 80% occurring once. Sequencing was carried out using CD4+ T cells from PBMCs, cultured in vitro. All receptors derive from a human donor in good health.

The rearrangement links TRBV7-2 to TRBJ1-1; 11 bases are shared with TRBD1. V lost 1 base to trimming and J lost 4 bases; unmatched junction nucleotides: 5. The length of the CDR3 is 16 residues. The germline CDR1 and CDR2 sequences are SGHTA and FQGNSA. The CDR3 nucleotides are TGTGCCAGCAGCTTAGTTGGACAGGGGGCGGGCACTGAAGCTTTCTTT. Protein product: CASSLVGQGAGTEAFF.

The rearrangement joins TRBV18 to TRBJ1-1, with D maybe TRBD1 (5 bases). Germline CDR1 reads KGHSH; CDR2 reads LQKENI. V was shortened by 2 bases and J by 6 bases, with 10 bases between the two germline ends. The CDR3 consists of 13 residues. The CDR3 sequence: CASSPGASSEAFF. The CDR3 coding sequence is TGTGCCAGCTCACCAGGGGCAAGCTCTGAAGCTTTCTTT.

V is TRBV3-1 (or the pseudogene TRBV3-2) and J is TRBJ2-1; maybe TRBD2 (5 bases). The CDR3 spans 13 residues. The germline gives CDR1 LGHDT, CDR2 YNNKEL (reference sequence). V shed 8 bases and J shed 10 bases, with 18 bases lying between them. In DNA, the CDR3 is TGTGCCAGCGGTGGACTTAGAAGTGGGGAGCAGTTCTTC. It specifies CASGGLRSGEQFF.

The chain carries TRBV11-2 and TRBJ2-7, with D perhaps TRBD1 (6 bases). V was cut by 4 bases and J by 0 bases, with 10 bases left in between. The CDR3 runs to 14 residues. The germline V gene has CDR1 SGHAT and CDR2 FQNNGV. This chain's CDR3 is CASSSTTGSYEQYF. As DNA, the CDR3 is TGTGCCAGCAGCTCAACGACAGGCTCCTACGAGCAGTACTTC.

V and J are TRBV5-5 and TRBJ1-3, with unresolved D. Trimming removed 2 bases from V and 3 bases from J, with 9 bases in between. The CDR3 runs to 14 residues. Germline CDR1 SGHKS, CDR2 YYEKEE (reference sequence). CDR3 sequence reads: CASSFVTDGNTIYF. As DNA, the CDR3 is TGTGCCAGCAGCTTCGTCACGGATGGAAACACCATATATTTT.

The chain couples TRBV25-1 to TRBJ2-4, with 9 bases matching TRBD2. Trimming cost V 4 bases and J 5 bases; bases outside gene matches: 12. The CDR3 runs 17 residues. Germline V gene sequence: CDR1 MGHDK, CDR2 SYGVNS. The CDR3 reads CASSARVPGLAENIQYF. The CDR3 coding sequence is TGTGCCAGCAGTGCCAGAGTGCCGGGACTAGCAGAAAACATTCAGTACTTC.

V is TRBV10-3 and J is TRBJ2-3; 10 bases are a match to TRBD1. Germline V CDR1 and CDR2: ENHRY, SYGVKD. The CDR3 loop spans 15 amino acids. The junction had 1 base not matched to a gene; V was cut back by 0 bases and J by 4 bases. The CDR3 nucleotides read TGTGCCATCAGTGAGTCGGACAGGGGGTCAGATACGCAGTATTTT. This codes for CAISESDRGSDTQYF.

The gene calls are TRBV7-3 and TRBJ2-2; D is undetermined. CDR3 size: 20 residues. With 1 base removed from V and 4 bases from J, the gap between germline ends came to 25 bases. CDR1 and CDR2 (germline): SGHTA, FQGTGA. The CDR3 loop is CASSLIRRDPPRRLTGELFF. The CDR3, as DNA: TGTGCCAGCAGCTTAATTCGGCGTGACCCCCCCCGCAGACTCACCGGGGAGCTGTTTTTT.

The genes are TRBV29-1 and TRBJ2-1, with 7 bases fitting TRBD2. The CDR3 consists of 12 residues. The V segment lost 8 bases and the J segment 6 bases; nucleotides outside the gene matches: 7. Germline CDR1 reads SQVTM; CDR2 reads ANQGSEA. CDR3 nucleotides: TGCAGCTTTTGGAGCGGGGCCAATGAGCAGTTCTTC. As protein: CSFWSGANEQFF.

V is TRBV28 and J is TRBJ2-7; D might be TRBD1 or TRBD2, each matching 6 bases. In germline, CDR1 is MDHEN, CDR2 SYDVKM. The CDR3 contains 13 residues. Trimming stripped 5 bases from V and 5 bases from J, with 13 bases between. The CDR3 sequence is CASSPIGGDEQYF. In nucleotides, the CDR3 is TGTGCCAGCAGTCCTATCGGGGGCGACGAGCAGTACTTC.